These 22 T cell receptor beta chains were sequenced from one sample in a study of blood T cell repertoires in COVID-19. Only in-frame clones appear in the TCRdb table, and some are missing; sequencing was by immunoSEQ multiplex PCR. The sample yields 90,000 to 120,000 clones, roughly 80% seen once. The sequencing input was peripheral blood. The receptors derive from a human donor in a cohort sampled during active COVID-19.

The chain joins TRBV7-3 to TRBJ1-1, with 9 bases that match TRBD1. The CDR3 sequence is 14 residues long. With 4 bases clipped from V and 4 bases from J, the junction kept 4 bases outside the gene matches. In germline, CDR1 is SGHTA, CDR2 FQGTGA. The CDR3 is CASSSRDRVTEAFF. For the CDR3, the DNA is TGTGCCAGCAGCTCGCGGGACAGGGTCACTGAAGCTTTCTTT.

The chain uses TRBV4-3 and TRBJ1-2; 8 bases agree with TRBD1. Germline CDR1 LGHNA, CDR2 YSLEER. The CDR3 loop spans 16 amino acids. The ends lost 2 bases at V and 8 bases at J; junction bases unmatched: 13. CDR3 nucleotide sequence: TGCGCCAGCAGCCAACCTAACGGACAGGGATTGGGGGGCTACACCTTC. It codes for CASSQPNGQGLGGYTF.

V is TRBV7-2 and J is TRBJ2-3; a possible D gene is TRBD1 (6 bases). Germline CDR1 reads SGHTA; CDR2 reads FQGNSA. Trimming cost V 1 base and J 2 bases, with 16 bases left between them. The CDR3 consists of 17 residues. CDR3 amino acids: CASSLVGTPGLTDTQYF. The CDR3 coding sequence is TGTGCCAGCAGCTTAGTGGGGACACCCGGGCTCACAGATACGCAGTATTTT.

This chain connects TRBV9 to TRBJ2-3, with D maybe TRBD2 (6 bases). CDR1 is SGDLS, CDR2 YYNGEE, per germline. Trimming stripped 0 bases from V and 2 bases from J, with 13 bases between. CDR3 length equals 16 residues. DNA of the CDR3: TGTGCCAGCAGCGTAGGACGGGAGCAGATCACAGATACGCAGTATTTT. It yields the protein CASSVGREQITDTQYF.

V is TRBV6-4 and J is TRBJ2-1; TRBD1 matches 11 bases. The CDR3 loop spans 15 amino acids. Germline-derived CDR1 and CDR2 are MRHNA and SNTAGT. V lost 4 bases, J lost 6 bases, and 5 bases stayed unmatched. The CDR3 loop reads CASSASGTGGNEQFF. The CDR3 region has the DNA TGTGCCAGCAGTGCATCCGGGACAGGGGGCAATGAGCAGTTCTTC.

The chain is built from TRBV5-6 and TRBJ1-2, with D hard to call. Trimming shortened V by 0 bases and J by 11 bases, and 17 bases separated the two germline ends. This CDR3 is 14 amino acids long. Germline CDR1 and CDR2: SGHDT and YYEEEE. The CDR3 region is CASSLARPKPRYTF. Here the CDR3 DNA reads TGTGCCAGCAGCTTGGCCCGCCCCAAGCCTCGATACACCTTC. Supplemented by reference TRBV5-6 and TRBJ1-2, the full variable domain reads DAGVTQSPTHLIKTRGQQVTLRCSPKSGHDTVSWYQQALGQGPQFIFQYYEEEERQRGNFPDRFSGHQFPNYSSELNVNALLLGDSALYLCASSLARPKPRYTFGSGTRLTVV.

This chain joins TRBV7-8 and TRBJ1-1, with unresolved D. Germline CDR1 and CDR2: SGHVS and FQNEAQ. The V gene lost 0 bases and the J gene lost 1 base, with 6 bases spanning the gap. This CDR3 comprises 14 residues. CDR3 DNA sequence: TGTGCCAGCAGCTTAGCGGAGGGGAACACTGAAGCTTTCTTT. It codes for CASSLAEGNTEAFF. The full variable domain, in which reference TRBV7-8 and TRBJ1-1 provide the parts outside the CDR3, is GAGVSQSPRYKVAKRGQDVALRCDPISGHVSLFWYQQALGQGPEFLTYFQNEAQLDKSGLPSDRFFAERPEGSVSTLKIQRTQQEDSAVYLCASSLAEGNTEAFFGQGTRLTVV.

This rearrangement joins TRBV6-1 to TRBJ1-2; D ambiguous. Germline V gene lookup returns CDR1 MNHNS and CDR2 SASEGT. This CDR3 contains 13 residues. Trimming took 3 bases from V and 4 from J, leaving 9 bases between them. CDR3 DNA: TGTGCCAGCAGTGATCTCCGAGGCTATGGCTACACCTTC. It is translated as CASSDLRGYGYTF.

This chain uses TRBV7-2 with TRBJ2-2, with 11 nucleotides matching TRBD2. The V gene's germline CDR1 is SGHTA and CDR2 FQGNSA. Trimming cost V 2 bases and J 6 bases; bases outside gene matches: 8. The CDR3 consists of 17 residues. The CDR3 is CASSLFTSGSGSGELFF. For the CDR3, the DNA is TGTGCCAGCAGCTTATTTACTAGCGGGAGTGGATCCGGGGAGCTGTTTTTT.

The chain recombines TRBV11-2 with TRBJ2-7; 7 bases are a match to TRBD2. There are 15 residues in the CDR3. V dropped 0 bases and J dropped 2; count of bases not matched to a gene: 4. Germline CDR1 reads SGHAT; CDR2 reads FQNNGV. CDR3: CASSLDGGLAYEQYF. In DNA form, the CDR3 reads TGTGCCAGCAGCTTAGATGGCGGACTAGCCTACGAGCAGTACTTC.

The chain joins TRBV5-6 to TRBJ1-2; 9 nucleotides line up with TRBD1. V was pared by 4 bases and J by 0 bases, with 4 bases of the junction left unmatched. This CDR3 comprises 15 residues. The germline CDR1 and CDR2 sequences are SGHDT and YYEEEE. The CDR3 DNA reads TGTGCCAGCAGCGGGGACAGGGAGGCTAACTATGGCTACACCTTC. It yields the protein CASSGDREANYGYTF.

The V call is TRBV6-2 or TRBV6-3, the J call TRBJ1-5, with D unresolved. Trimming removed 1 base at V and 13 bases at J, with 20 bases between. Germline CDR1 and CDR2: MNHEY and SVGEGT. CDR3 length: 15 residues. The CDR3 DNA follows: TGTGCCAGCAGTTACTGGGCCCTCAACTTCGTCCGTCAGCATTTT. Protein: CASSYWALNFVRQHF.

V usage is TRBV5-6 and J usage is TRBJ1-2, with D unresolved. Germline V gene lookup returns CDR1 SGHDT and CDR2 YYEEEE. The CDR3 is 14 amino acids. Trimming left V 0 bases short and J 2 bases short, with 8 bases between. In DNA, the CDR3 is TGTGCCAGCAGCTTGGTTGAGGGAAACTATGGCTACACCTTC. Translated, it gives CASSLVEGNYGYTF.

This sequence joins TRBV1 and TRBJ2-5; TRBD2, the D gene given by the table, was not confirmed from the DNA. TRBV1 counts as a pseudogene. The CDR3 is made up of 16 amino acids. CDR3 in DNA: TGCACCAGCAGCCCCCAGATAGCGGGAGTCTTGGAGACCCAGTACTTC. The encoded protein is CTSSPQIAGVLETQYF.

This chain links TRBV5-8 with TRBJ2-3; 7 nucleotides agree with TRBD1. Germline V CDR1 and CDR2: SGHTS, YDEGEE. This CDR3 comprises 15 residues. Unmatched junction bases numbered 14, after V lost 3 bases and J lost 10 bases. This chain's CDR3 is CASSSTGTADPAQYF. CDR3 sequence (DNA): TGTGCCAGCAGCTCGACCGGGACAGCAGATCCGGCGCAGTATTTT.

This sequence joins TRBV7-6 and TRBJ1-2, with 10 bases aligning to TRBD1. The CDR3 sequence is 14 residues long. Looked up from germline, CDR1 is SGHVS and CDR2 is FNYEAQ. V shed 5 bases and J 2 bases; nucleotides not matched to a gene: 2. The CDR3 sequence: CASSPTGGNYGYTF. DNA of the CDR3: TGTGCCAGCAGCCCGACAGGGGGCAACTATGGCTACACCTTC.

This clone was found a few times. The chain links TRBV19 to TRBJ1-1; D possibly corresponds to TRBD1 (5 bases). Per germline, CDR1 LNHDA and CDR2 SQIVND (reference sequence). The CDR3 is made up of 13 amino acids. Trimming pared 3 bases from V and 3 bases from J, leaving 8 bases between. The CDR3 DNA is TGTGCCAGTAGTATCGGGGGTTACACTGAAGCTTTCTTT. This codes for CASSIGGYTEAFF.

This clone has a handful of counts. The chain recombines TRBV19 with TRBJ2-3, with 7 bases that match TRBD1. Germline CDR1 is LNHDA and CDR2 is SQIVND (reference sequence). V lost 6 bases, J lost 5 bases, and 5 bases stayed unmatched. The CDR3 runs to 13 residues. CDR3 region: CASRRQGGDTQYF. The DNA of the CDR3 is TGTGCCAGTAGGCGACAGGGTGGAGATACGCAGTATTTT.

This clone was found a few times. The chain carries TRBV5-6 and TRBJ2-5, with D possibly matching TRBD1 (6 bases). The V end was cut by 2 bases, the J end by 5 bases, with 13 bases between. The germline CDR1 and CDR2 sequences are SGHDT and YYEEEE. The CDR3 runs to 14 residues. CDR3 protein: CASSLYRAWETQYF. The CDR3, as DNA: TGTGCCAGCAGCTTATACAGGGCTTGGGAGACCCAGTACTTC. The variable domain in full, completed from reference TRBV5-6 and TRBJ2-5, reads DAGVTQSPTHLIKTRGQQVTLRCSPKSGHDTVSWYQQALGQGPQFIFQYYEEEERQRGNFPDRFSGHQFPNYSSELNVNALLLGDSALYLCASSLYRAWETQYFGPGTRLLVL.

This CDR3 reads CASSFTGVTEAFF. Here the CDR3 DNA reads TGTGCCAGCAGCTTCACAGGGGTTACTGAAGCTTTCTTT. The chain links TRBV7-2 to TRBJ1-1; 7 nucleotides agree with TRBD1. Germline V gene lookup returns CDR1 SGHTA and CDR2 FQGNSA. This CDR3 is built from 13 residues. The J segment lost 5 bases and the V segment lost 3 bases, leaving 3 bases of the junction unmatched.

V is TRBV6-5 and J is TRBJ1-2; 7 bases are shared with TRBD1. Germline CDR1 MNHEY, CDR2 SVGAGI. The V and J ends lost 6 bases and 2 bases, in that order; junction bases with no gene match: 3. The CDR3 consists of 13 residues. This chain's CDR3 is CASSGTENYGYTF. Written as DNA, the CDR3 is TGTGCCAGCAGCGGGACAGAGAACTATGGCTACACCTTC.

In this sample, this clone turned up once. The V call is TRBV5-1, the J call TRBJ1-6, with a weak D call TRBD1 (6 bases). There are 14 residues in the CDR3. Trimming cost V 3 bases and J 9 bases, with 13 bases left between them. Germline lookup yields CDR1 SGHRS and CDR2 YFSETQ. CDR3 nucleotide sequence: TGCGCCAGCAGCTCCTGGACAGATTCTTCACCCCTCCACTTT. This codes for CASSSWTDSSPLHF.